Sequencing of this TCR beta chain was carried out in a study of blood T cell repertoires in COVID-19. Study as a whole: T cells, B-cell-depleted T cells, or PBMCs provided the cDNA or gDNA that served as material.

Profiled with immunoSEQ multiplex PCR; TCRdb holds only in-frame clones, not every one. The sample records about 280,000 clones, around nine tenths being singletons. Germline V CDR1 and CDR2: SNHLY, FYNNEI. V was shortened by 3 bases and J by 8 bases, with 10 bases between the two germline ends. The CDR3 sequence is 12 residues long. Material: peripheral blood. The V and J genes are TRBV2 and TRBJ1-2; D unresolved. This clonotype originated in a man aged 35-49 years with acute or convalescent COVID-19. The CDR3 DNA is TGTGCCAGCAGTGAGCTAAGAGAGGGCTACACCTTC. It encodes CASSELREGYTF.